One sample yielded the 25 T cell receptor beta chains listed below, sequenced in a study of T cell clonality in common variable immunodeficiency. Some clones are missing from TCRdb's copy, which holds only in-frame ones; the method was immunoSEQ multiplex PCR. The specimen has under 45,000 clones, none found just once. Sequences were obtained from peripheral blood mononuclear cells. The receptors shown here come from a person between 18 and 75 years old in good health.

At least ten counts were recorded for this clone. With the read ending 3 residues before the CDR3 end, the germline J gene is used to fill in that end. V and J are TRBV10-3 and TRBJ2-7; TRBD2 agrees at 8 bases. With 4 bases clipped from V and 3 bases from J, the junction kept 5 bases outside the gene matches. There are 14 residues in the CDR3. Germline V lookup: CDR1 ENHRY, CDR2 SYGVKD. CDR3 DNA (partial): TGTGCCATCAGTGGGGCTAGCGGGCTCTACGAG. The encoded protein is CAISGASGLYE. The complete CDR3 sequence is CAISGASGLYEQYF.

At least ten counts were recorded for this clone. The observed sequence ends 3 residues before the CDR3 terminus, with the missing tail filled in from the germline J gene. V and J are TRBV23-1 and TRBJ1-3; perhaps TRBD1 as D (5 bases). TRBV23-1 belongs to the ORF category, with a function that is uncertain. V lost 2 bases, J lost 2 bases, and 19 bases lay in between. This CDR3 region has 18 residues. CDR3 sequence reads: CASSQGNGQLSPGNTIYF. CDR3 bases read: TGCGCCAGCAGTCAAGGCAACGGACAACTTAGCCCTGGAAACACC.

This clone was counted at least ten times. The CDR3 extends 3 residues past the end of the read, so its final part is completed from the germline J gene. J is TRBJ2-1 and V is TRBV2; perhaps TRBD1 as D (6 bases). The CDR3 is 16 residues long. CDR1 and CDR2 (germline): SNHLY, FYNNEI. With 3 bases removed from V and 4 bases from J, the gap between germline ends came to 16 bases. The covered CDR3 bases are TGTGCCAGCAGTGATATTTTGGGGGCCCCGTACAATGAG. Its translation: CASSDILGAPYNE. The whole CDR3 reads CASSDILGAPYNEQFF.

This clone has a count of ten or more. The observed sequence ends 3 residues before the CDR3 terminus, with the missing tail filled in from the germline J gene. The V call is TRBV19, the J call TRBJ1-1; maybe TRBD1 (6 bases). Trimming took 7 bases from V and 6 from J, leaving 15 bases between them. Germline assignment: CDR1 LNHDA and CDR2 SQIVND (reference sequence). The CDR3 length is 13 residues. Here the CDR3 reads CASTVRQESEAFF. CDR3 bases read: TGTGCCAGTACGGTTCGACAGGAGTCTGAA.

In this sample, this clone turned up many times. The CDR3 end lies 3 residues beyond the end of the read and is filled in from the germline J gene. V gene TRBV20-1 combines with J gene TRBJ1-2; a possible D gene is TRBD1 (5 bases). CDR3 size: 14 residues. The germline gives CDR1 DFQATT, CDR2 SNEGSKA (reference sequence). The CDR3 DNA, read in part, is TGCAGTGCTAGCCTGAGCGGGACCGGGGGAGGC. Its protein is CSASLSGTGGG. In full, the CDR3 is CSASLSGTGGGYTF.

This clone was detected ten times or more. Read data end 3 residues before the CDR3 end; the end is taken from the germline J gene. The chain is built from TRBV20-1 and TRBJ2-7, with 7 nucleotides matching TRBD1. CDR1 is DFQATT, CDR2 SNEGSKA, per germline (reference sequence). This CDR3 comprises 13 residues. Trimming removed 6 bases from V and 3 bases from J; junction bases left unmatched: 8. The CDR3 reads CSAPRDSDYEQYF. CDR3 bases read: TGCAGTGCGCCTCGGGACAGCGACTACGAG.

This clone was observed at least ten times. The CDR3 loop is CASSQNTGMKDEKLFF. Incomplete CDR3 DNA: TGTGCCAGCAGCCAAAATACAGGGATGAAGGATGAAAAA. J is TRBJ1-4 and V is TRBV14; TRBD1 is a possible D gene (6 bases). From the germline J gene comes the end of the CDR3, since the read stops 3 residues before it. V was shortened by 2 bases and J by 6 bases, with 16 bases between the two germline ends. The CDR3 has 16 residues. The germline gives CDR1 SGHDN, CDR2 FVKESK.

As regards this clone: The sequenced fragment ends 3 residues before the CDR3 boundary, so the rest is inferred from the germline J gene. The V and J genes are TRBV6-1 and TRBJ1-1; no reliable D call. Germline V gives CDR1 MNHNS, CDR2 SASEGT. The CDR3 consists of 13 residues. The germline V and J ends were trimmed by 4 bases and 4 bases, with 10 bases remaining between them. CDR3 DNA, as far as it was read: TGTGCCAGCAGTGCCCTAGTTGGCACTGAA. It yields the protein CASSALVGTE. The CDR3, in full, reads CASSALVGTEAFF.

This clone was recorded many times. The CDR3 extends 3 residues past the end of the read, so its final part is completed from the germline J gene. V is TRBV4-1 and J is TRBJ2-7, with no clear D. V was cut by 0 bases and J by 2 bases, with 2 bases left in between. CDR1 is MGHRA, CDR2 YSYEKL, per germline. This CDR3 has 12 amino acids. CDR3 in amino acids: CASSQDTYEQYF. The DNA read from the CDR3 is TGCGCCAGCAGCCAAGATACCTACGAG.

This clone was observed at least ten times. The read gets to within 3 residues of the CDR3 end, and the germline J gene fills in the rest. The chain employs TRBV5-6 and TRBJ1-4, with unresolved D. This CDR3 has 14 residues. Germline values: CDR1 SGHDT, CDR2 YYEEEE. Trimming left V 2 bases short and J 10 bases short, with 15 bases between. The CDR3 loop is CASSFAGLSGKLFF. The covered CDR3 bases are TGTGCCAGCAGCTTTGCGGGCCTGAGTGGAAAA.

In this sample, this clone turned up many times. Read coverage stops 3 residues before the CDR3 terminus; the germline J gene supplies the remainder. The J gene is TRBJ2-1, the V gene TRBV19, with no clear D. Germline values: CDR1 LNHDA, CDR2 SQIVND (reference sequence). The CDR3 runs to 15 residues. V lost 7 bases and J lost 2, with 15 bases in between. Incomplete CDR3 DNA: TGTGCCAGTACCGCCCAGTCAACCACCTACAATGAG. As protein: CASTAQSTTYNE. From start to end, the CDR3 is CASTAQSTTYNEQFF.

This clone was recorded many times. Read data end 3 residues before the CDR3 end; the end is taken from the germline J gene. This rearrangement joins TRBV5-4 to TRBJ2-7; TRBD2 aligns across 7 bases. The trim removed 5 bases at V and 3 bases at J, leaving 8 bases unmatched. Germline V gene lookup returns CDR1 SGHNT and CDR2 YYREEE (reference sequence). This CDR3 is built from 14 residues. The covered CDR3 bases are TGTGCCAGCAGTGTGCTAGCGGCAGACTACGAG. This encodes CASSVLAADYE. The CDR3 in its entirety is CASSVLAADYEQYF.

This clone was recorded at least ten times. The read terminates 3 residues before the CDR3 end, so the remaining end is supplied by the germline J gene. The chain uses TRBV5-1 and TRBJ1-1; the D is unclear. Trimming took 1 base from V and 1 from J, leaving 8 bases between them. The germline CDR1 and CDR2 sequences are SGHRS and YFSETQ. The CDR3 has 14 amino acids. Incomplete CDR3 DNA: TGCGCCAGCAGCTTGCAGGTTGGGAACACTGAA. Amino acid sequence: CASSLQVGNTE. The whole CDR3 sequence is CASSLQVGNTEAFF.

On this clone itself: One end of the junction varies from germline; a read error may be responsible. The DNA ends 3 residues before the CDR3 does, and the rest of the CDR3 is filled in from the germline J gene. The sample holds other DNA sequences that translate to the same CDR3. V gene TRBV7-2 combines with J gene TRBJ1-3; D uncertain. CDR3 length equals 15 residues. Germline assignment: CDR1 SGHTA and CDR2 FQGNSA. The part of the CDR3 DNA that was read is TGTGCCAGCAGCGGTTACTTGGGCTCTGGAAACACG. It is translated as CASSGYLGSGNT. The full-length CDR3 reads as CASSGYLGSGNTIYF.

This clone was seen more than once but under ten times. The sequence runs out 3 residues before the end of the CDR3; the remainder is reconstructed from the germline J gene. The V gene is TRBV7-2, the J gene TRBJ1-1; D not certain. From germline, CDR1 is SGHTA and CDR2 FQGNSA. The CDR3 sequence is 15 residues long. This chain's CDR3 is CASSRTPSSYNEAFF. The sequenced CDR3 bases are TGTGCCAGCAGCCGGACGCCTAGCTCCTACAATGAG.

Of note for this clone: Sequencing ends 3 residues short of the CDR3 end; the germline J gene provides the rest. The V gene is TRBV19, the J gene TRBJ2-1; 14 positions agree with TRBD2. Trimming cost V 0 bases and J 3 bases; bases outside gene matches: 7. The CDR3 extends over 19 amino acids. The germline gives CDR1 LNHDA, CDR2 SQIVND (reference sequence). CDR3 bases read: TGTGCCAGTAGTATAGACTCCATGGGACTAGCGGGAGACTACAATGAG. Protein product: CASSIDSMGLAGDYNE. The entire CDR3 protein reads CASSIDSMGLAGDYNEQFF.

At least ten counts were recorded for this clone. The CDR3 is cut off 3 residues early in the read; its end comes from the germline J gene. J is TRBJ2-1 and V is TRBV11-3, with TRBD2 identical over 8 bases. CDR1 and CDR2 from the germline V gene are SGHNT and YENEEA. J was trimmed by 4 bases and V by 5 bases; bases with no gene match: 7. The CDR3 contains 15 residues. The DNA read from the CDR3 is TGTGCCAGCAGCACGGGACTAGTAACTTACAATGAG. It encodes CASSTGLVTYNE. The full CDR3 sequence reads CASSTGLVTYNEQFF.

This clone was counted a few times. The read ends 3 residues shy of where the CDR3 ends; the end is completed using the germline J gene. This rearrangement joins TRBV5-1 to TRBJ2-3, with D maybe TRBD2 (6 bases). This CDR3 has 16 amino acids. CDR1 and CDR2 (germline): SGHRS, YFSETQ. The chain's CDR3 is CASSLGGTATRETQYF. CDR3 DNA, as far as it was read: TGCGCCAGCAGCTTGGGGGGGACTGCGACAAGAGAGACG.

This clone was found many times. The read halts 3 residues ahead of the CDR3 end, with the missing end drawn from the germline J gene. V usage is TRBV9 and J usage is TRBJ2-1; a possible D gene is TRBD2 (5 bases). V shed 2 bases and J shed 0 bases, with 12 bases lying between them. The CDR3 contains 16 residues. The V gene's germline CDR1 is SGDLS and CDR2 YYNGEE. The covered CDR3 bases are TGTGCCAGCAGCGTCCTTAGCGTACCCTCCTACAATGAG. Its protein product is CASSVLSVPSYNE. From start to end, the CDR3 is CASSVLSVPSYNEQFF.

This clone was recorded at least ten times. CDR3 DNA (partial): TGTGCCAGCAGCTTAACCGTTGGGCGGGGAACGATGAATGAG. This codes for CASSLTVGRGTMNE. The whole CDR3 sequence is CASSLTVGRGTMNEQFF. The genes are TRBV7-6 and TRBJ2-1; TRBD2 might be the D (6 bases). The read ends 3 residues before the CDR3 terminus; that terminus is restored from the germline J gene. Germline V gives CDR1 SGHVS, CDR2 FNYEAQ. This CDR3 is 17 amino acids long. The V end was cut by 2 bases, the J end by 7 bases, with 21 bases between.

This clone came up many times. The missing CDR3 end, 3 residues past where the read stops, is filled in from the germline J gene. This rearrangement joins TRBV5-1 to TRBJ1-3; D remains unclear. Trimming took 1 base from V and 9 from J, leaving 20 bases between them. The CDR3 sequence is 16 residues long. Germline V gives CDR1 SGHRS, CDR2 YFSETQ. Here the CDR3 reads CASSLNAGASVGTIYF. The DNA read from the CDR3 is TGCGCCAGCAGCTTGAACGCAGGAGCTTCTGTCGGCACC.

This clone has more than one count but fewer than ten. Read data end 3 residues before the CDR3 end; the end is taken from the germline J gene. The chain combines TRBV7-9 with TRBJ2-7, with D possibly being TRBD1 (6 bases). CDR1 and CDR2 (germline): SEHNR, FQNEAQ (reference sequence). The length of the CDR3 is 14 residues. Deletions cut 5 bases from V and 0 bases from J, with 11 bases between. The CDR3 DNA, read in part, is TGTGCCAGCAGCCCGACAGGCAGCTCCTACGAG. Protein sequence: CASSPTGSSYE. In full, the CDR3 is CASSPTGSSYEQYF.

Details on this clone: Read data end 3 residues before the CDR3 end; the end is taken from the germline J gene. J is TRBJ2-7 and V is TRBV11-2, with 7 bases that match TRBD1. CDR3 length: 11 amino acids. V was clipped by 9 bases and J by 2 bases; unmatched bases: 1. Germline CDR1 is SGHAT and CDR2 is FQNNGV. The covered CDR3 bases are TGTGCCAGTACAGGGGCCTACGAG. It encodes CASTGAYE. The full CDR3 protein reads CASTGAYEQYF.

This clone was counted only a few times. Sequencing ends 3 residues short of the CDR3 end; the germline J gene provides the rest. The chain joins TRBV7-3 to TRBJ1-2, with D uncertain. The germline CDR1 and CDR2 sequences are SGHTA and FQGTGA. The CDR3 runs to 15 residues. The sequenced CDR3 bases are TGTGCCAGCAGCCTCGGGTTGGGTGTTTCAGATACC. As protein: CASSLGLGVSDT. The full CDR3 protein is CASSLGLGVSDTYTF. Combining the CDR3 with reference TRBV7-3 and TRBJ1-2 gives the whole variable domain GAGVSQTPSNKVTEKGKYVELRCDPISGHTALYWYRQSLGQGPEFLIYFQGTGAADDSGLPNDRFFAVRPEGSVSTLKIQRTERGDSAVYLCASSLGLGVSDTYTFGSGTRLTVV.

This clone came up many times. The part of the CDR3 DNA that was read is TGTGCCTGTCCCAAAAGGGACAGGGAAGAGACC. It translates to CACPKRDREET. From start to end, the CDR3 is CACPKRDREETQYF. This chain links TRBV30 with TRBJ2-5; 9 bases align to TRBD1. The CDR3 is cut off 3 residues early in the read; its end comes from the germline J gene. The germline gives CDR1 GTSNPN, CDR2 SVGIG (reference sequence). CDR3 length: 14 amino acids. Trimming cost V 6 bases and J 3 bases; bases outside gene matches: 8. Using reference TRBV30 and TRBJ2-5 for the parts outside the CDR3, the full variable domain is SQTIHQWPATLVQPVGSPLSLECTVEGTSNPNLYWYRQAAGRGLQLLFYSVGIGQISSEVPQNLSASRPQDRQFILSSKKLLLSDSGFYLCACPKRDREETQYFGPGTRLLVL.